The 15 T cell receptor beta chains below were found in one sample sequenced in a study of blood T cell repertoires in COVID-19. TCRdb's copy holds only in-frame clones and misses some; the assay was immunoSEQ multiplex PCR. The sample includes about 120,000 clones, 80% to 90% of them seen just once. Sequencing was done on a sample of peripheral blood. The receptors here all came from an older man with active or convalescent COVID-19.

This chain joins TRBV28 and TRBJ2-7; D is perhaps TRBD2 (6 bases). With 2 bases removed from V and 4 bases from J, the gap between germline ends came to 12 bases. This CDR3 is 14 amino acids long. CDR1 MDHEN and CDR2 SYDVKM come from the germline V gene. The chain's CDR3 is CASSLASALYEQYF. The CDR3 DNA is TGTGCCAGCAGTTTAGCTAGCGCCCTTTACGAGCAGTACTTC.

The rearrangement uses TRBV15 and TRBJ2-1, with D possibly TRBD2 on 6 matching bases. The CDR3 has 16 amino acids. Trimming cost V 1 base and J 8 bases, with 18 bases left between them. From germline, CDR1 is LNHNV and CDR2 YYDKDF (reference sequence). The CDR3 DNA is TGTGCCACCAGCAGAGGGACGGGAGCCGGGAGCGATGAGCAGTTCTTC. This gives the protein CATSRGTGAGSDEQFF.

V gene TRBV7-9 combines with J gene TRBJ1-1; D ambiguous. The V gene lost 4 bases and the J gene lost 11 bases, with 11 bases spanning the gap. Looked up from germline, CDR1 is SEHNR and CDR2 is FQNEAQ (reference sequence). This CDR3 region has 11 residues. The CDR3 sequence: CASSSDWRAFF. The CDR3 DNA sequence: TGTGCCAGCAGCTCAGACTGGCGGGCTTTCTTT. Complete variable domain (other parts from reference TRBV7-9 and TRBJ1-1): DTGVSQNPRHKITKRGQNVTFRCDPISEHNRLYWYRQTLGQGPEFLTYFQNEAQLEKSRLLSDRFSAERPKGSFSTLEIQRTEQGDSAMYLCASSSDWRAFFGQGTRLTVV.

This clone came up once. The CDR3 protein is CASSPDRVQPQHF. CDR3 coding DNA: TGTGCCAGCAGCCCGGACAGGGTCCAGCCCCAGCATTTT. V usage is TRBV7-9 and J usage is TRBJ1-5; TRBD1 matches at 8 bases. J was trimmed by 7 bases and V by 5 bases; bases with no gene match: 4. The CDR3 extends over 13 amino acids. The germline V gene has CDR1 SEHNR and CDR2 FQNEAQ (reference sequence). The full variable domain, in which reference TRBV7-9 and TRBJ1-5 provide the parts outside the CDR3, is DTGVSQNPRHKITKRGQNVTFRCDPISEHNRLYWYRQTLGQGPEFLTYFQNEAQLEKSRLLSDRFSAERPKGSFSTLEIQRTEQGDSAMYLCASSPDRVQPQHFGDGTRLSIL.

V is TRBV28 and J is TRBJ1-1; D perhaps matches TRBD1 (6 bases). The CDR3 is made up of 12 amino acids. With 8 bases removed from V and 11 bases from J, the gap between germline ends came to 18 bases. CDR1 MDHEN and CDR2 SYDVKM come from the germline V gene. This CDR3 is CASAIGGEAAFF. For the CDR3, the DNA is TGTGCCAGCGCAATAGGGGGGGAGGCGGCTTTCTTT.

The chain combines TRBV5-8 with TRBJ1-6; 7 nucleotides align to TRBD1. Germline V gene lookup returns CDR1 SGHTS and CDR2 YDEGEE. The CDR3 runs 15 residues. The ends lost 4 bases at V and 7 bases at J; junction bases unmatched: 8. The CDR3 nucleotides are TGTGCCAGCAGCCCAACAGGGGTCGGGAATTCACCCCTCCACTTT. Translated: CASSPTGVGNSPLHF.

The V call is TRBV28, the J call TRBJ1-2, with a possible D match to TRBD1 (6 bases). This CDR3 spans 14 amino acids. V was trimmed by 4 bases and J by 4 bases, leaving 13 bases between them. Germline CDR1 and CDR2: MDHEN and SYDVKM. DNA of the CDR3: TGTGCCAGCAGTTCTGGACAGATCTCCTATGGCTACACCTTC. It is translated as CASSSGQISYGYTF.

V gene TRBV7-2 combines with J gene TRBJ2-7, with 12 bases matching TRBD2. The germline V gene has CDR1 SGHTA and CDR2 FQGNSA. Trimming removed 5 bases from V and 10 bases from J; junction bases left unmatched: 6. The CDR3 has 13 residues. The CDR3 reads CASSQGLAGVQYF. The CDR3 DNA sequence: TGTGCCAGCAGCCAGGGACTAGCGGGCGTACAGTACTTC.

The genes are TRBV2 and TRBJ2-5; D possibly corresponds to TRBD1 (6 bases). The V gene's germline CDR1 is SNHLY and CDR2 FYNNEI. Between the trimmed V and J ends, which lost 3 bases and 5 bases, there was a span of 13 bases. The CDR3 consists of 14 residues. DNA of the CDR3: TGTGCCAGCAGTGATCCCAGGGGAAAGGAGACCCAGTACTTC. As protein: CASSDPRGKETQYF.

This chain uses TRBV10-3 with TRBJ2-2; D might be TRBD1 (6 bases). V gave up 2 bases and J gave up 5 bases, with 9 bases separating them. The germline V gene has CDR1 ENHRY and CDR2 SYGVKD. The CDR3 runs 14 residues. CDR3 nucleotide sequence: TGTGCCATCAGTGAGAACAGGGAAACCGGGGAGCTGTTTTTT. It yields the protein CAISENRETGELFF.

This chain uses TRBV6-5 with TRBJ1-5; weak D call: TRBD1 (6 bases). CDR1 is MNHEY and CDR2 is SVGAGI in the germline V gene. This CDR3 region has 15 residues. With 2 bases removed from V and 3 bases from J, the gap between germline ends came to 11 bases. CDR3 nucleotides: TGTGCCAGCAGTTACGCAGGGGTGTTCAATCAGCCCCAGCATTTT. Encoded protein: CASSYAGVFNQPQHF.

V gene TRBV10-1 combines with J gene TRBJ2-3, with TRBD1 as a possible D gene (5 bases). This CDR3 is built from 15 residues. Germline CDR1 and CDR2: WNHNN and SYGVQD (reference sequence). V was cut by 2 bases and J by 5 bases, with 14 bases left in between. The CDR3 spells CASSELGREGDTQYF. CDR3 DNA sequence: TGCGCCAGCAGTGAGCTGGGCAGGGAAGGAGATACGCAGTATTTT.

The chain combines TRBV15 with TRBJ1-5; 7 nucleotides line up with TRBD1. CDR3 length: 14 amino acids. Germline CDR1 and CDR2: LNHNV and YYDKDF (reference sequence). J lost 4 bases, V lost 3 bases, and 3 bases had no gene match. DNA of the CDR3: TGTGCCACCAGCAGGGGACAGTCGAATCAGCCCCAGCATTTT. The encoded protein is CATSRGQSNQPQHF.

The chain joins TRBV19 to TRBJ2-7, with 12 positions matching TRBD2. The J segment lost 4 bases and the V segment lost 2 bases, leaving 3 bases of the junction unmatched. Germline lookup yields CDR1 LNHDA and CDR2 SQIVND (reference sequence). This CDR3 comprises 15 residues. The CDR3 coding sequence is TGTGCCAGTAGTATAACTAGCGGGAGGTCTTACGAGCAGTACTTC. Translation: CASSITSGRSYEQYF.

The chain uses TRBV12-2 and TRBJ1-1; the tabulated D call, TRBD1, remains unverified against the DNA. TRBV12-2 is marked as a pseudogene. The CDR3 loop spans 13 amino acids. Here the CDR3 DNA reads TGTGCAAGTCGATCCCGACAGAACACTGAAGCTTTCTTT. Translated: CASRSRQNTEAFF.